This T cell receptor beta chain was sequenced for a study of T cell responses to AZD1222 COVID-19 vaccine. Overall study context: Second-dose groups at about 4 or about 12 weeks were pooled. Findings of the study overall: Spike-specific TCR depth and breadth grew after two AZD1222 doses.

Points on this clone: Its specificity is not known.

The V end was cut by 0 bases, the J end by 3 bases, with 9 bases between. Looked up from germline, CDR1 is SGDLS and CDR2 is YYNGEE. The CDR3 has 14 amino acids. Clones were sequenced by immunoSEQ multiplex PCR, and TCRdb holds only the in-frame ones, with some missing. Altogether about 130,000 clones are present, approximately 90% being singletons, with the ten largest covering under 4.5%. The specimen comprised peripheral blood, sampled on day 0 of AZD1222 vaccination. This chain connects TRBV9 to TRBJ1-2; TRBD1 might be the D (5 bases). The sequence derives from an adult in good health. DNA for the CDR3: TGTGCCAGCAGCGTAGATCCGGGGGACTATGGCTACACCTTC. It translates to CASSVDPGDYGYTF.